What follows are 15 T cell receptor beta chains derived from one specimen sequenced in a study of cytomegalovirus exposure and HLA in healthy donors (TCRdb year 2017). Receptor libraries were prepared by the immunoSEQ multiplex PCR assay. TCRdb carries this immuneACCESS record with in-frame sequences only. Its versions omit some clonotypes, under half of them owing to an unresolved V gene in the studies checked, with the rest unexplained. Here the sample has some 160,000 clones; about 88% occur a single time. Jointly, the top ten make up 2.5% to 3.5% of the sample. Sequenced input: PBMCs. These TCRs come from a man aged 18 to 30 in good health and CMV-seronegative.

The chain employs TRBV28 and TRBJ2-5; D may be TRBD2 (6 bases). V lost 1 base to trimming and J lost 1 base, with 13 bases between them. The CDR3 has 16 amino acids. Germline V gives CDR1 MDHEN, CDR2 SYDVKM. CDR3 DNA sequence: TGTGCCAGCAGTTTATTCGCACGGAGGGTCCAAGAGACCCAGTACTTC. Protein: CASSLFARRVQETQYF.

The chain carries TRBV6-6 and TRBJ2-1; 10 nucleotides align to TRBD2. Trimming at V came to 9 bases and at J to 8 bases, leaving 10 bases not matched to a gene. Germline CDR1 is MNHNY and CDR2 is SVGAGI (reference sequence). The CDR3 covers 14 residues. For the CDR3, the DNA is TGTGCCAGTGATGGAGGACTAGCGGTGGATGAGCAGTTCTTC. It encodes CASDGGLAVDEQFF.

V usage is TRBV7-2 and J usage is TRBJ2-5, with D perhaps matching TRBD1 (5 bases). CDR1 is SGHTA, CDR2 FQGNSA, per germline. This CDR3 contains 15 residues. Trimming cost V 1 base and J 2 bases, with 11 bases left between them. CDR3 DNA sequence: TGTGCCAGCAGCTTAGATTGGGGCTCACAAGAGACCCAGTACTTC. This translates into CASSLDWGSQETQYF.

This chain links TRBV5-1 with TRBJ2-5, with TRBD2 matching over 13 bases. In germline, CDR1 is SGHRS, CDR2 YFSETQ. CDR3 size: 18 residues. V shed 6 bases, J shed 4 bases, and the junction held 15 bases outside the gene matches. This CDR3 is CASTQGHTGLAGIETQYF. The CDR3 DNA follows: TGCGCCAGCACCCAGGGCCATACGGGACTAGCGGGGATAGAGACCCAGTACTTC.

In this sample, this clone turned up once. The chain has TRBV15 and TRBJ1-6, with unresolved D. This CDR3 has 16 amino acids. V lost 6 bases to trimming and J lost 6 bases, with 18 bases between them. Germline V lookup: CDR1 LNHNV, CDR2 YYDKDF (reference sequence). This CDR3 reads CATRTEGHGPNSPLHF. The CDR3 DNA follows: TGTGCCACCAGGACTGAGGGCCACGGGCCTAATTCACCCCTCCACTTT.

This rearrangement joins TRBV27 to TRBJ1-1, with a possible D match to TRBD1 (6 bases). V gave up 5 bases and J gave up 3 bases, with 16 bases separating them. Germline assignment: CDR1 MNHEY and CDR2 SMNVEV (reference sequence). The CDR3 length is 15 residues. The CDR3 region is CASSDRGGVYTEAFF. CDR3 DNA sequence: TGTGCCAGCAGTGATAGAGGGGGGGTGTACACTGAAGCTTTCTTT.

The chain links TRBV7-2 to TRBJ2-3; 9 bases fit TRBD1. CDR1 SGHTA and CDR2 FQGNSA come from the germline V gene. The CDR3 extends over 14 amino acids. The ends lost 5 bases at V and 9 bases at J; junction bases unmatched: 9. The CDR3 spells CASSIGTGRDTQYF. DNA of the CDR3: TGTGCCAGCAGCATTGGGACAGGGAGGGACACGCAGTATTTT.

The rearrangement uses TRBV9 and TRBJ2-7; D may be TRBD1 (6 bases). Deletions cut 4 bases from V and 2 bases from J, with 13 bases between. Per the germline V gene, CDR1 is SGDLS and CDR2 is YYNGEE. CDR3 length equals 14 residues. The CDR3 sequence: CASSPGVTTYEQYF. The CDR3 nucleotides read TGTGCCAGCAGCCCAGGGGTCACCACCTACGAGCAGTACTTC.

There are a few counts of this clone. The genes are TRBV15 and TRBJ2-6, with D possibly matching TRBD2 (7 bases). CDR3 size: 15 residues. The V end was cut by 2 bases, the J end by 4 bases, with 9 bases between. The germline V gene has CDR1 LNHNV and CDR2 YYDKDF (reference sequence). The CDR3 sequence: CATSRRGGGANVLTF. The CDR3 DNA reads TGTGCCACCAGCAGACGCGGGGGCGGGGCCAACGTCCTGACTTTC.

CDR3 in DNA: TGTGCCAGCTCTCCTGATCCGGGACTACAAAACATTCAGTACTTC. Translating gives CASSPDPGLQNIQYF. The chain recombines TRBV18 with TRBJ2-4; 7 nucleotides align to TRBD2. Trimming cost V 6 bases and J 5 bases; bases outside gene matches: 10. CDR1 is KGHSH, CDR2 LQKENI, per germline. The CDR3 consists of 15 residues.

The CDR3 spells CASRRRQGEETQYF. As DNA, the CDR3 is TGTGCCAGCAGAAGAAGACAGGGTGAGGAGACCCAGTACTTC. This chain joins TRBV27 and TRBJ2-5; 7 bases fit TRBD1. Looked up from germline, CDR1 is MNHEY and CDR2 is SMNVEV (reference sequence). V shed 6 bases, J shed 5 bases, and the junction held 9 bases outside the gene matches. This CDR3 has 14 amino acids.

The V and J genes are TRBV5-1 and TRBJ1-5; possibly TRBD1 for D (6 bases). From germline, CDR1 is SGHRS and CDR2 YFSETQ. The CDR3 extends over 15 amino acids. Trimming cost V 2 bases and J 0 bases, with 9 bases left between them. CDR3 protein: CASSLTGSSNQPQHF. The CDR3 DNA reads TGCGCCAGCAGCTTAACAGGGAGTAGCAATCAGCCCCAGCATTTT. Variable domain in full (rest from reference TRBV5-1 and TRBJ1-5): KAGVTQTPRYLIKTRGQQVTLSCSPISGHRSVSWYQQTPGQGLQFLFEYFSETQRNKGNFPGRFSGRQFSNSRSEMNVSTLELGDSALYLCASSLTGSSNQPQHFGDGTRLSIL.

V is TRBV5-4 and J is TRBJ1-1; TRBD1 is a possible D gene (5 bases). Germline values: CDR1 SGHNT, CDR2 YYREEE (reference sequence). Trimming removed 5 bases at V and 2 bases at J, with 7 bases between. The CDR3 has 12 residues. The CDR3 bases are TGTGCCAGCAGTGACAGCAACACTGAAGCTTTCTTT. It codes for CASSDSNTEAFF. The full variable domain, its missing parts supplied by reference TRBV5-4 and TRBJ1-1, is ETGVTQSPTHLIKTRGQQVTLRCSSQSGHNTVSWYQQALGQGPQFIFQYYREEENGRGNFPPRFSGLQFPNYSSELNVNALELDDSALYLCASSDSNTEAFFGQGTRLTVV.

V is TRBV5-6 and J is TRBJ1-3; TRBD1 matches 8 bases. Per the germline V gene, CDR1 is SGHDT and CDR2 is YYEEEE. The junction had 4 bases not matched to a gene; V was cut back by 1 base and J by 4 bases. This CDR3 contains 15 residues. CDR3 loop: CASSLTGGRGNTIYF. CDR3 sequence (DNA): TGTGCCAGCAGCTTGACAGGGGGGAGAGGAAACACCATATATTTT.

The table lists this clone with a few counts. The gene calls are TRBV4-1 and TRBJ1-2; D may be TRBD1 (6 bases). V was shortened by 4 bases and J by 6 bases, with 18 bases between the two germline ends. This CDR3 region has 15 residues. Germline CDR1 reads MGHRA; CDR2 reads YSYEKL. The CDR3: CASSPIQSRGNGYTF. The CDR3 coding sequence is TGCGCCAGCAGCCCAATACAGTCAAGGGGGAATGGCTACACCTTC.